Shown below are 8 T cell receptor beta chains from a single sample sequenced in a study of control samples from healthy donors and cancer patients. The protocol was immunoSEQ multiplex PCR, while the TCRdb copy is restricted to in-frame clones and leaves out a portion. Of about 160,000 clones listed, around 94% are singletons. Sequencing input: PBMCs. The receptors derive from a man in his 60s with colorectal cancer.

CDR3 in amino acids: CASSEIVSYGYTF. CDR3 nucleotide sequence: TGTGCCAGCAGTGAAATAGTTTCCTATGGCTACACCTTC. The rearrangement uses TRBV6-1 and TRBJ1-2; D remains unclear. The CDR3 is 13 residues long. V was pared by 2 bases and J by 4 bases, with 8 bases between. Germline CDR1 MNHNS, CDR2 SASEGT.

The rearrangement joins TRBV12-5 to TRBJ2-7, with D possibly TRBD2 on 5 matching bases. Trimming removed 0 bases from V and 0 bases from J, with 21 bases in between. The CDR3 has 19 residues. The germline CDR1 and CDR2 sequences are LGHNT and FRNRAP. The CDR3 sequence is CASGLVLPLPGSHSYEQYF. The CDR3 region has the DNA TGTGCTAGTGGTTTGGTACTGCCGCTCCCGGGGTCCCACTCCTACGAGCAGTACTTC.

The J gene is TRBJ2-5, the V gene TRBV4-1; TRBD1 is a possible D gene (5 bases). Between the trimmed V and J ends, which lost 1 base and 5 bases, there was a span of 14 bases. This CDR3 is built from 15 residues. CDR1 and CDR2 (germline): MGHRA, YSYEKL. This CDR3 reads CASSQGVVGRETQYF. DNA of the CDR3: TGCGCCAGCAGCCAAGGGGTCGTGGGGCGGGAGACCCAGTACTTC.

V gene TRBV5-1 combines with J gene TRBJ2-5; 10 bases map to TRBD1. Germline V gene sequence: CDR1 SGHRS, CDR2 YFSETQ. V dropped 5 bases and J dropped 4; count of bases not matched to a gene: 8. CDR3 length equals 15 residues. CDR3: CASRPTGQGPETQYF. The DNA of the CDR3 is TGCGCCAGCAGGCCCACGGGACAGGGGCCAGAGACCCAGTACTTC.

In this sample, this clone turned up once. This same CDR3 is encoded by further DNA sequences in the sample. V is TRBV12-3 or TRBV12-4 and J is TRBJ1-2; D might be TRBD1 (5 bases). Trimming left V 3 bases short and J 5 bases short, with 10 bases between. The CDR3 length is 13 residues. CDR3 amino acids: CASSLGTRYGYTF. The CDR3 DNA sequence: TGTGCCAGCAGTTTGGGGACGAGGTATGGCTACACCTTC.

This chain joins TRBV5-1 and TRBJ1-4; D is undetermined. Trimming took 5 bases from V and 7 from J, leaving 9 bases between them. Looked up from germline, CDR1 is SGHRS and CDR2 is YFSETQ. The CDR3 contains 12 residues. The CDR3, as DNA: TGCGCCAGCAGGCAAGTCGGTGAAAAACTGTTTTTT. Translated: CASRQVGEKLFF.

CDR3: CASSTDRANTGELFF. The CDR3, as DNA: TGTGCCAGTAGTACGGACAGGGCGAACACCGGGGAGCTGTTTTTT. This chain joins TRBV19 and TRBJ2-2, with 8 nucleotides matching TRBD1. This CDR3 comprises 15 residues. Unmatched junction bases numbered 1, after V lost 4 bases and J lost 0 bases. CDR1 LNHDA and CDR2 SQIVND come from the germline V gene (reference sequence).

The chain combines TRBV29-1 with TRBJ1-3; no firm D call. Germline assignment: CDR1 SQVTM and CDR2 ANQGSEA. The CDR3 runs to 11 residues. V dropped 3 bases and J dropped 4 bases, with 4 bases sitting between them. The CDR3 DNA reads as TGCAGCGTTGACTCGGGAAACACCATATATTTT. This translates into CSVDSGNTIYF.